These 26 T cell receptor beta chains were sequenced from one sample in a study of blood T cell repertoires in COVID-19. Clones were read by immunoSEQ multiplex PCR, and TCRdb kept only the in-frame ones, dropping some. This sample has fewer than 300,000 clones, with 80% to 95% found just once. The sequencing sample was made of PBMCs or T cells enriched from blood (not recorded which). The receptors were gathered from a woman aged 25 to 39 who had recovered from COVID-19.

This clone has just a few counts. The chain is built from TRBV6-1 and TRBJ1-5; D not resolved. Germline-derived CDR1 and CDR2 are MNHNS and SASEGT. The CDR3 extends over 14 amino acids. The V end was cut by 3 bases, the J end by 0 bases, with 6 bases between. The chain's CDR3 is CASSDGYSNQPQHF. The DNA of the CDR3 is TGTGCCAGCAGTGACGGGTATAGCAATCAGCCCCAGCATTTT.

In DNA, the CDR3 is TGTGCCAGTACGACTAGCGGGGGAATTGGACCTAGCACAGATACGCAGTATTTT. This sequence encodes CASTTSGGIGPSTDTQYF. The chain joins TRBV28 to TRBJ2-3, with 12 bases that match TRBD2. The CDR3 is 18 amino acids. V trimming: 9 bases; J trimming: 0 bases; junction bases outside the gene matches: 13. Germline V gene lookup returns CDR1 MDHEN and CDR2 SYDVKM.

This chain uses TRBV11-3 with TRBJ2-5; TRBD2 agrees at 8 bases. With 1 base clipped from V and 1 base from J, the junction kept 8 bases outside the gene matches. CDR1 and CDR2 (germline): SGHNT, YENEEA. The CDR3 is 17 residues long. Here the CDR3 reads CASSLGHGGDIQETQYF. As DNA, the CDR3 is TGTGCCAGCAGCTTAGGACACGGGGGGGACATCCAAGAGACCCAGTACTTC.

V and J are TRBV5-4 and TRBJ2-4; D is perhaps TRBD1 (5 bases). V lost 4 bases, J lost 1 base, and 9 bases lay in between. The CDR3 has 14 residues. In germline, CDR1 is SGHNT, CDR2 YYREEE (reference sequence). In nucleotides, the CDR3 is TGTGCCAGCAGCATGGGGCGGGCCAAAAACATTCAGTACTTC. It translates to CASSMGRAKNIQYF.

This chain's CDR3 is CASSGTSGPYNEQFF. Written as DNA, the CDR3 is TGTGCCAGTAGTGGGACTAGCGGGCCCTACAATGAGCAGTTCTTC. This chain links TRBV19 with TRBJ2-1; TRBD2 matches 12 bases. Trimming removed 5 bases from V and 2 bases from J; junction bases left unmatched: 1. This CDR3 comprises 15 residues. Germline V gene sequence: CDR1 LNHDA, CDR2 SQIVND (reference sequence).

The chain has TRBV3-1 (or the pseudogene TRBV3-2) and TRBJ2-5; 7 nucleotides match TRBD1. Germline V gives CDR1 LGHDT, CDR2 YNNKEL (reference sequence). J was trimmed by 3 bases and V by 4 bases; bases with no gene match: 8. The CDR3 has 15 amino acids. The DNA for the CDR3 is TGTGCCAGCAGCCTAGGGGGCCACGGAGAAGAGACCCAGTACTTC. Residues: CASSLGGHGEETQYF.

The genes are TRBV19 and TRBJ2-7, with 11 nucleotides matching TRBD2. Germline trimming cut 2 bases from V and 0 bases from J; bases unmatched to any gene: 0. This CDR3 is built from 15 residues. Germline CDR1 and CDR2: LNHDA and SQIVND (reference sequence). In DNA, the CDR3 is TGTGCCAGTAGTATAACTAGCGGGAGCTCCTACGAGCAGTACTTC. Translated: CASSITSGSSYEQYF.

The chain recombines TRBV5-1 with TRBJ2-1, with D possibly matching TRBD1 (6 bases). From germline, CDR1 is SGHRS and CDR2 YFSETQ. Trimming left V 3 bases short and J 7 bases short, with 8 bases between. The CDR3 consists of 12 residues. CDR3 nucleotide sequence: TGCGCCAGCAGCTCCGACAGGAATGAGCAGTTCTTC. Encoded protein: CASSSDRNEQFF.

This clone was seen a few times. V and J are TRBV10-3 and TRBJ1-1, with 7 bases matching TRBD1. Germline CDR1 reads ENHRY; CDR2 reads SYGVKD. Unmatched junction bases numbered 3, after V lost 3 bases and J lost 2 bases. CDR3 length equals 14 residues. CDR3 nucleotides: TGTGCCATCAGTGATTTAGGGGGCAACACTGAAGCTTTCTTT. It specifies CAISDLGGNTEAFF.

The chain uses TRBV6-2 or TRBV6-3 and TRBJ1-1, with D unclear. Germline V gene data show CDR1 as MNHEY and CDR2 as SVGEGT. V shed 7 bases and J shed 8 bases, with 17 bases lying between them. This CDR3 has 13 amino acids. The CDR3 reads CASNPYERSEAFF. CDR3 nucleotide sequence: TGTGCCAGCAACCCTTATGAGAGGTCAGAAGCTTTCTTT.

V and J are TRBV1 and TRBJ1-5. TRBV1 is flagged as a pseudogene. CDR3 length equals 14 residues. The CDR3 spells CTSSRVDFNQPQHF. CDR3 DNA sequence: TGCACCAGCAGCCGGGTCGACTTCAATCAGCCCCAGCATTTT.

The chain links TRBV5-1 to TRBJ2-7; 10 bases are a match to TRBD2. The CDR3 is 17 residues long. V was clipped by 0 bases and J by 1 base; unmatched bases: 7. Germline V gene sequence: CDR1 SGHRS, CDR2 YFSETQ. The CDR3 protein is CASSLALAGALSYEQYF. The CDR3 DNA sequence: TGCGCCAGCAGCTTGGCGCTAGCGGGAGCATTGTCCTACGAGCAGTACTTC. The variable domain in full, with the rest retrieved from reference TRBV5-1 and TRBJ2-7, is KAGVTQTPRYLIKTRGQQVTLSCSPISGHRSVSWYQQTPGQGLQFLFEYFSETQRNKGNFPGRFSGRQFSNSRSEMNVSTLELGDSALYLCASSLALAGALSYEQYFGPGTRLTVT.

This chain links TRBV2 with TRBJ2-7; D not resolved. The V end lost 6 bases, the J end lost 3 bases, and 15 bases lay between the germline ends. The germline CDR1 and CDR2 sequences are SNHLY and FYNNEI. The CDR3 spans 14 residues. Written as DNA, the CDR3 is TGTGCCAGCAGGGATTACGGAGATGGCTACGAGCAGTACTTC. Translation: CASRDYGDGYEQYF.

The CDR3 here is CATSYPVEHSYNEQFF. In DNA form, the CDR3 reads TGTGCCACCAGCTACCCGGTCGAGCATTCCTACAATGAGCAGTTCTTC. J is TRBJ2-1 and V is TRBV15; D gene unclear. Trimming stripped 5 bases from V and 1 base from J, with 15 bases between. The germline CDR1 and CDR2 sequences are LNHNV and YYDKDF (reference sequence). The CDR3 sequence is 16 residues long.

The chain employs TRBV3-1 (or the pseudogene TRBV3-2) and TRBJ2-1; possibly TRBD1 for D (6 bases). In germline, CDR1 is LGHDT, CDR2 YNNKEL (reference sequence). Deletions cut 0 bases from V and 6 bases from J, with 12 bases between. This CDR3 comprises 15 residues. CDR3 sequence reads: CASSQDRGIFNEQFF. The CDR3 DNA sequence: TGTGCCAGCAGCCAAGACAGGGGTATCTTCAATGAGCAGTTCTTC.

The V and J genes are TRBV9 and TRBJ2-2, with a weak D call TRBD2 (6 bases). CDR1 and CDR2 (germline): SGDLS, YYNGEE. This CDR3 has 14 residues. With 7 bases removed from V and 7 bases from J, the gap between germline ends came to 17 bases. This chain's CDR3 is CASRKEGEIGELFF. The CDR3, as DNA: TGTGCCAGCCGAAAGGAGGGAGAGATCGGGGAGCTGTTTTTT.

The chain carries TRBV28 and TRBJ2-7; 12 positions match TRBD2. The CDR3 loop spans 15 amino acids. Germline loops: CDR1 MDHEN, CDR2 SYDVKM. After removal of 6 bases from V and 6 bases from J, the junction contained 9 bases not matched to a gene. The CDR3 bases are TGTGCCAGCAGGCTCACTAGCGGGAGGTTTGGCGAGCAGTACTTC. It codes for CASRLTSGRFGEQYF.

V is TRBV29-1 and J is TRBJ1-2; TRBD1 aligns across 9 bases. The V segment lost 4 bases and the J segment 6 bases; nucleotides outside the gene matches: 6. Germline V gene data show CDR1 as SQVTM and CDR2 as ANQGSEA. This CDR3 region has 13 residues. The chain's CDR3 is CSVVGTGINGYTF. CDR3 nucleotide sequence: TGCAGCGTTGTCGGGACAGGGATCAATGGCTACACCTTC.

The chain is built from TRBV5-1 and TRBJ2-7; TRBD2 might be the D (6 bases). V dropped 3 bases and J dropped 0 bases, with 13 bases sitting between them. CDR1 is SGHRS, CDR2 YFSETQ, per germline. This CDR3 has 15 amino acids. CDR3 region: CASSSLTSSSYEQYF. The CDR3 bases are TGCGCCAGCAGCTCCCTCACTAGCTCCTCCTACGAGCAGTACTTC.

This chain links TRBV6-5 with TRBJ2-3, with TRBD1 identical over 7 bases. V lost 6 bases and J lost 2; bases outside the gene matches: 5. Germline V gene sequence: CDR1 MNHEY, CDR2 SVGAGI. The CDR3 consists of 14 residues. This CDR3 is CASRQDRNTDTQYF. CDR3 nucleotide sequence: TGTGCCAGCAGACAGGACAGGAACACAGATACGCAGTATTTT.

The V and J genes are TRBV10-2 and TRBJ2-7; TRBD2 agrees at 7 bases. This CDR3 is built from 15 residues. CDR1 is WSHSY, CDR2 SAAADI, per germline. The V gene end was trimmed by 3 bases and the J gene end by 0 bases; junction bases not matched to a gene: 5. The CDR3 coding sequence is TGCGCCAGCAGTGAAGGGAGCGGGGTCTCCTACGAGCAGTACTTC. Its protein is CASSEGSGVSYEQYF.

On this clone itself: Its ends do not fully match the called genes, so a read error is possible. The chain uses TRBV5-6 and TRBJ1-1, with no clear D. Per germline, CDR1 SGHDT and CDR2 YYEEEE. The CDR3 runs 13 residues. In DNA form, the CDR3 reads TGTGCCAGCAGCTTGGTATATAACAGTGAAGCTTTCTTT. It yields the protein CASSLVYNSEAFF.

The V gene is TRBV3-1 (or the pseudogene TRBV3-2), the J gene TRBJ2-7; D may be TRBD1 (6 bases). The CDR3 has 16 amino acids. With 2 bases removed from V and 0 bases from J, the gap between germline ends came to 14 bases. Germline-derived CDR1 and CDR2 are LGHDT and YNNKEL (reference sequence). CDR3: CASSQRIGGASYEQYF. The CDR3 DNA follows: TGTGCCAGCAGCCAACGAATTGGGGGCGCCTCCTACGAGCAGTACTTC.

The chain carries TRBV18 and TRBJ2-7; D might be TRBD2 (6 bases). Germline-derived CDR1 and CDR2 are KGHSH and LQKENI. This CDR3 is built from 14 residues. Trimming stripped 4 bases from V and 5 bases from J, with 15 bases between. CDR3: CASSLEGLINEQYF. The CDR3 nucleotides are TGTGCCAGCTCACTGGAGGGCCTTATCAACGAGCAGTACTTC. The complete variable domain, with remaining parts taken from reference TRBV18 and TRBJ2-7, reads NAGVMQNPRHLVRRRGQEARLRCSPMKGHSHVYWYRQLPEEGLKFMVYLQKENIIDESGMPKERFSAEFPKEGPSILRIQQVVRGDSAAYFCASSLEGLINEQYFGPGTRLTVT.

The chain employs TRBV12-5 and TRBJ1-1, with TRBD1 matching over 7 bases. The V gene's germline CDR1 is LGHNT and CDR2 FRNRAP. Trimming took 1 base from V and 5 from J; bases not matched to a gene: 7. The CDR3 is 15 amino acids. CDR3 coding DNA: TGTGCTAGTGGTTTGGGGACAGGTCGAGGGACTGAAGCTTTCTTT. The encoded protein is CASGLGTGRGTEAFF.

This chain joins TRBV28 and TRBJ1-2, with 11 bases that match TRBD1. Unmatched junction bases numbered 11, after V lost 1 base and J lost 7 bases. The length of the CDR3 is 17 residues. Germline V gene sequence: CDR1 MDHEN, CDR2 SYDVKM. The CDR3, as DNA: TGTGCCAGCAGTTTATTGCCTTCCGGGACAGGGGGTTTTGGCTACACCTTC. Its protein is CASSLLPSGTGGFGYTF.